The rows below give T cell receptor beta chains drawn from one sample of a study of blood T cell repertoires in COVID-19. TCRdb's table, derived via immunoSEQ multiplex PCR, lists solely in-frame clones and lacks some. The repertoire includes about 400,000 clones, roughly 90% of them detected once, and over 1% sits in the top ten. The sequenced material came from peripheral blood. The source of these receptors is a man aged 40-49 years with acute or convalescent COVID-19. Both conserved end residues are part of each CDR3. Fields, in order: CDR3 protein, J gene, V gene.

CDR3aa: CASSLQAIGYTDTQYF
j_gene: TRBJ2-3
v_gene: TRBV28

CDR3aa: CASSQGLAGVYEQFF
j_gene: TRBJ2-1
v_gene: TRBV14

CDR3aa: CASITGGTLRAAFF
j_gene: TRBJ1-1
v_gene: TRBV7-2

CDR3aa: CASSWAGEFDNEKLFF
j_gene: TRBJ1-4
v_gene: TRBV5-1

CDR3aa: CASRYLYGYTF
j_gene: TRBJ1-2
v_gene: TRBV12-3/TRBV12-4

CDR3aa: CASSLFREGLFF
j_gene: TRBJ2-1
v_gene: TRBV12-3/TRBV12-4

CDR3aa: CAWGTNTGELFF
j_gene: TRBJ2-2
v_gene: TRBV30

CDR3aa: CASRRPGTGYYGYTF
j_gene: TRBJ1-2
v_gene: TRBV6-5

CDR3aa: CASSQPLGRSNSPLHF
j_gene: TRBJ1-6
v_gene: TRBV3-1/TRBV3-2

CDR3aa: CASSLNPQGMFSAEQYF
j_gene: TRBJ2-7
v_gene: TRBV5-1

CDR3aa: CASSHPNRYGGNQPQHF
j_gene: TRBJ1-5
v_gene: TRBV28

CDR3aa: CASRRRGTTEAFF
j_gene: TRBJ1-1
v_gene: TRBV19